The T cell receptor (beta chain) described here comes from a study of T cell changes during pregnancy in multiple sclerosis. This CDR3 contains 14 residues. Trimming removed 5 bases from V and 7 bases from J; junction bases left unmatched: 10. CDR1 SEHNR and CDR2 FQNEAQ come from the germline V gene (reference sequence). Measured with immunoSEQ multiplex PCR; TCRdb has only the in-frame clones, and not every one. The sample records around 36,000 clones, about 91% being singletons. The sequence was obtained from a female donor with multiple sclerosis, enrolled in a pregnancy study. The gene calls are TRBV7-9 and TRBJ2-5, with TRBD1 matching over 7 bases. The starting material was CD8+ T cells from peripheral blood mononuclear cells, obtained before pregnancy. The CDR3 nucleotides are TGTGCCAGCAGCAATAGGGACAGTTTTTGGACCCAGTACTTC. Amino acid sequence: CASSNRDSFWTQYF.